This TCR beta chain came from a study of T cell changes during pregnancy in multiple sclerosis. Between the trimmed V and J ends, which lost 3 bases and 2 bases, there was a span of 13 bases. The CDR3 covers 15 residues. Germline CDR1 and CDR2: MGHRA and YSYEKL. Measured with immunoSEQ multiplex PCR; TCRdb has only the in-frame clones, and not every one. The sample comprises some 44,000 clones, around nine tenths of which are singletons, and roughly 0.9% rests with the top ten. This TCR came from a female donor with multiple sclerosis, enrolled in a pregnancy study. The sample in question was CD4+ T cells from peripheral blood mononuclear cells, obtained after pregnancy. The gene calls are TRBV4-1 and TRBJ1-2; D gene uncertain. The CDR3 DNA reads TGCGCCAGCAGCCAGGAACGGACTGACAACTATGGCTACACCTTC. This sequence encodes CASSQERTDNYGYTF.